The next 21 T cell receptor beta chains were all read from a single sample in a study of cytomegalovirus exposure and HLA in healthy donors. The data were produced by immunoSEQ multiplex PCR, yet TCRdb's version contains in-frame clones alone and is incomplete. The table lists fewer than 70,000 clones, 90% to 95% of them singletons. The specimen was PBMCs. These receptors originate from a woman aged 18 to 35 in good health and CMV-seropositive.

The chain has TRBV6-4 and TRBJ2-3, with D possibly matching TRBD2 (5 bases). This CDR3 is 14 amino acids long. Germline V gene lookup returns CDR1 MRHNA and CDR2 SNTAGT. V was cut by 6 bases and J by 6 bases, with 16 bases left in between. The CDR3 sequence: CASRDPGSGDTQYF. In DNA, the CDR3 is TGTGCCAGCAGGGACCCTGGGAGTGGGGATACGCAGTATTTT.

The CDR3 is CASSQADRGEFYEQYF. CDR3 nucleotide sequence: TGTGCCAGCAGCCAGGCCGACAGGGGAGAATTCTACGAGCAGTACTTC. V and J are TRBV4-2 and TRBJ2-7; 8 bases agree with TRBD1. This CDR3 region has 16 residues. Germline V gives CDR1 LGHNA, CDR2 YNFKEQ. V lost 3 bases, J lost 3 bases, and 10 bases stayed unmatched.

In this sample, this clone turned up once. DNA for the CDR3: TGCGCCAGCAGCTTGGCTGGCCCGGGAGGGCACAATGAGCAGTTCTTC. It specifies CASSLAGPGGHNEQFF. This rearrangement joins TRBV5-1 to TRBJ2-1; 8 bases match TRBD2. This CDR3 is 16 amino acids long. The J segment lost 5 bases and the V segment lost 0 bases, leaving 7 bases of the junction unmatched. Germline V gives CDR1 SGHRS, CDR2 YFSETQ. Full variable domain (outside the CDR3, taken from reference TRBV5-1 and TRBJ2-1): KAGVTQTPRYLIKTRGQQVTLSCSPISGHRSVSWYQQTPGQGLQFLFEYFSETQRNKGNFPGRFSGRQFSNSRSEMNVSTLELGDSALYLCASSLAGPGGHNEQFFGPGTRLTVL.

V gene TRBV4-1 combines with J gene TRBJ1-1, with D possibly matching TRBD1 (6 bases). This CDR3 region has 14 residues. From germline, CDR1 is MGHRA and CDR2 YSYEKL. Trimming stripped 2 bases from V and 1 base from J, with 8 bases between. DNA for the CDR3: TGCGCCAGCAGCCAAAAGACAGGGAACACTGAAGCTTTCTTT. Translation: CASSQKTGNTEAFF.

This sequence joins TRBV30 and TRBJ2-2; D remains unclear. The CDR3 spans 12 residues. Looked up from germline, CDR1 is GTSNPN and CDR2 is SVGIG (reference sequence). V lost 2 bases and J 6 bases, leaving 7 bases between the germline ends. CDR3 loop: CAWSPTAGELFF. CDR3 nucleotide sequence: TGTGCCTGGAGTCCCACAGCCGGGGAGCTGTTTTTT.

This clone was counted once. This CDR3 reads CASSYVSYTQYF. DNA of the CDR3: TGTGCCAGCAGTTACGTCTCCTATACGCAGTATTTT. The rearrangement joins TRBV6-6 to TRBJ2-3; D not resolved. The germline V gene encodes CDR1 MNHNY and CDR2 SVGAGI (reference sequence). The CDR3 is 12 residues long. With 2 bases removed from V and 7 bases from J, the gap between germline ends came to 7 bases.

The chain recombines TRBV19 with TRBJ1-6; 9 positions match TRBD1. Germline-derived CDR1 and CDR2 are LNHDA and SQIVND (reference sequence). The CDR3 runs 16 residues. V lost 3 bases and J lost 7; bases outside the gene matches: 7. The CDR3 DNA is TGTGCCAGTAGTATCCCGGACAGGGGTTGGAATTCACCCCTCCACTTT. This translates into CASSIPDRGWNSPLHF.

In DNA form, the CDR3 reads TGTGCCACCAGCCTAGGCTCCCTAATAGCGGGGGCCAACGTCCTGACTTTC. It is translated as CATSLGSLIAGANVLTF. This chain joins TRBV15 and TRBJ2-6, with D perhaps matching TRBD2 (5 bases). This CDR3 comprises 17 residues. V gave up 5 bases and J gave up 4 bases, with 18 bases separating them. Germline CDR1 LNHNV, CDR2 YYDKDF (reference sequence).

The gene calls are TRBV4-1 and TRBJ1-1; 8 bases map to TRBD1. Germline V gene sequence: CDR1 MGHRA, CDR2 YSYEKL. The CDR3 is 15 amino acids. The junction had 9 bases not matched to a gene; V was cut back by 4 bases and J by 5 bases. In nucleotides, the CDR3 is TGCGCCAGCAGCCGAGATCAGGGGGCCATGACTGAAGCTTTCTTT. The encoded protein is CASSRDQGAMTEAFF.

This clone was detected once. This chain uses TRBV5-1 with TRBJ1-2; D is possibly TRBD1 (6 bases). This CDR3 is built from 15 residues. CDR1 and CDR2 from the germline V gene are SGHRS and YFSETQ. V was trimmed by 7 bases and J by 1 base, leaving 17 bases between them. CDR3 bases: TGCGCCAGCGGGTTACAGGGTGACATTAACTATGGCTACACCTTC. Translating it yields CASGLQGDINYGYTF.

The V gene is TRBV20-1, the J gene TRBJ2-7; no firm D call. V dropped 2 bases and J dropped 4 bases, with 6 bases sitting between them. Germline loops: CDR1 DFQATT, CDR2 SNEGSKA (reference sequence). The CDR3 has 11 amino acids. The CDR3 spells CSARSVYEQYF. The CDR3 region has the DNA TGCAGTGCTAGATCAGTGTACGAGCAGTACTTC.

The CDR3 nucleotides read TGTGCCAGCAGTTTATCGATTGGGGCGCCCACAGATACGCAGTATTTT. It is translated as CASSLSIGAPTDTQYF. V usage is TRBV27 and J usage is TRBJ2-3; weak D call: TRBD1 (5 bases). The CDR3 spans 16 residues. Germline values: CDR1 MNHEY, CDR2 SMNVEV (reference sequence). V shed 0 bases and J shed 2 bases, with 12 bases lying between them.

This rearrangement joins TRBV9 to TRBJ2-7, with TRBD2 as a possible D gene (5 bases). In germline, CDR1 is SGDLS, CDR2 YYNGEE. This CDR3 has 14 amino acids. V gave up 3 bases and J gave up 3 bases, with 13 bases separating them. The CDR3 DNA reads TGTGCCAGCAGCGGAGGGCAGGCCCTCTACGAGCAGTACTTC. It is translated as CASSGGQALYEQYF.

The V gene is TRBV2, the J gene TRBJ2-3, with TRBD2 identical over 10 bases. CDR3 size: 15 residues. Per germline, CDR1 SNHLY and CDR2 FYNNEI. V was pared by 9 bases and J by 2 bases, with 8 bases of the junction left unmatched. In nucleotides, the CDR3 is TGTGCCAGTGCTAGGACTAGCGGCTACACAGATACGCAGTATTTT. It specifies CASARTSGYTDTQYF.

This rearrangement joins TRBV19 to TRBJ1-4, with D perhaps matching TRBD1 (5 bases). Trimming cost V 3 bases and J 8 bases, with 13 bases left between them. The CDR3 loop spans 14 amino acids. Germline-derived CDR1 and CDR2 are LNHDA and SQIVND (reference sequence). The chain's CDR3 is CASSIRGIGEKLFF. The CDR3 DNA reads as TGTGCCAGTAGTATTCGGGGGATAGGGGAAAAACTGTTTTTT.

J is TRBJ1-3 and V is TRBV6-1; D is possibly TRBD1 (5 bases). Germline CDR1 and CDR2: MNHNS and SASEGT. V lost 8 bases and J lost 4, with 18 bases in between. CDR3 length equals 15 residues. Here the CDR3 DNA reads TGTGCCAGCTACGCCTCCGGGAGGGACGGAAACACCATATATTTT. Amino acids: CASYASGRDGNTIYF.

The V gene is TRBV5-1, the J gene TRBJ1-6; D is perhaps TRBD1 (6 bases). Germline CDR1 reads SGHRS; CDR2 reads YFSETQ. Trimming pared 4 bases from V and 7 bases from J, leaving 21 bases between. The CDR3 is 17 amino acids. Here the CDR3 DNA reads TGCGCCAGCAGCACCGCTTTCCCCGGGACAAGCAATTCACCCCTCCACTTT. Translating gives CASSTAFPGTSNSPLHF.

The V call is TRBV6-5, the J call TRBJ1-1, with D maybe TRBD1 (5 bases). The V end lost 9 bases, the J end lost 1 base, and 12 bases lay between the germline ends. Germline CDR1 is MNHEY and CDR2 is SVGAGI. The CDR3 extends over 13 amino acids. DNA for the CDR3: TGTGCCAGTTGCGAAACAGGGAACACTGAAGCTTTCTTT. Translated, it gives CASCETGNTEAFF.

The genes are TRBV4-1 and TRBJ2-7, with TRBD1 matching 7 bases. The CDR3 covers 14 residues. J was trimmed by 4 bases and V by 5 bases; bases with no gene match: 8. Germline V gene sequence: CDR1 MGHRA, CDR2 YSYEKL. The CDR3 spells CASSIGQDVYEQYF. As DNA, the CDR3 is TGCGCCAGCAGCATCGGACAGGACGTTTACGAGCAGTACTTC.

The chain uses TRBV5-1 and TRBJ1-1, with D tentatively TRBD1 (6 bases). Germline lookup yields CDR1 SGHRS and CDR2 YFSETQ. Trimming cost V 0 bases and J 4 bases, with 10 bases left between them. This CDR3 comprises 14 residues. This chain's CDR3 is CASSLDRVGTEAFF. The CDR3 nucleotides are TGCGCCAGCAGCTTGGACAGGGTGGGCACTGAAGCTTTCTTT.

The V gene is TRBV28, the J gene TRBJ2-7; 8 bases line up with TRBD1. V shed 3 bases, J shed 1 base, and the junction held 5 bases outside the gene matches. The germline CDR1 and CDR2 sequences are MDHEN and SYDVKM. There are 15 residues in the CDR3. The CDR3 nucleotides read TGTGCCAGCAGTTTGGGGACAGGAATATCCTACGAGCAGTACTTC. Encoded protein: CASSLGTGISYEQYF.